Below, 18 T cell receptor beta chains from the same sample are listed, as sequenced in a study of T cells in tuberculosis. Sequencing was performed with immunoSEQ multiplex PCR; in TCRdb, only in-frame clones are kept and a portion is missing. The repertoire includes roughly 34,000 clones, around 97% of them detected once, and roughly 6.2% sits in the top ten. The sample taken for sequencing was PBMCs. The receptors come from a donor aged 10-29 years with latent tuberculosis or without tuberculosis infection.

This rearrangement joins TRBV6-1 to TRBJ2-6, with D unresolved. The CDR3 is made up of 16 amino acids. Germline assignment: CDR1 MNHNS and CDR2 SASEGT. The V end was cut by 1 base, the J end by 2 bases, with 9 bases between. CDR3 protein: CASSEGPLTGANVLTF. The CDR3 DNA sequence: TGTGCCAGCAGTGAAGGGCCGTTAACTGGGGCCAACGTCCTGACTTTC.

Only a few counts were recorded for this clone. The chain uses TRBV25-1 and TRBJ2-1; 10 nucleotides align to TRBD2. Germline lookup yields CDR1 MGHDK and CDR2 SYGVNS. There are 14 residues in the CDR3. With V trimmed by 6 bases and J by 8 bases, 7 bases remained unmatched. CDR3: CASRSSGRLDEQFF. CDR3 sequence (DNA): TGTGCCAGCAGGAGTAGCGGGAGGTTGGATGAGCAGTTCTTC. Full variable domain (missing parts from reference TRBV25-1 and TRBJ2-1): EADIYQTPRYLVIGTGKKITLECSQTMGHDKMYWYQQDPGMELHLIHYSYGVNSTEKGDLSSESTVSRIRTEHFPLTLESARPSHTSQYLCASRSSGRLDEQFFGPGTRLTVL.

This chain joins TRBV7-9 and TRBJ2-5; 8 positions agree with TRBD2. V trimming: 3 bases; J trimming: 6 bases; junction bases outside the gene matches: 3. CDR3 length equals 13 residues. Germline CDR1 and CDR2: SEHNR and FQNEAQ (reference sequence). CDR3 protein: CASSFRGGKTQYF. DNA of the CDR3: TGTGCCAGCAGCTTTCGGGGGGGCAAGACCCAGTACTTC.

The chain recombines TRBV5-8 with TRBJ2-2; D ambiguous. V lost 1 base to trimming and J lost 6 bases, with 10 bases between them. Germline loops: CDR1 SGHTS, CDR2 YDEGEE. This CDR3 comprises 14 residues. The CDR3 reads CASSLFRFPGELFF. The CDR3 nucleotides read TGTGCCAGCAGCTTGTTCAGGTTTCCCGGGGAGCTGTTTTTT.

The chain employs TRBV25-1 and TRBJ2-5; 9 nucleotides match TRBD2. The length of the CDR3 is 17 residues. Germline trimming cut 2 bases from V and 7 bases from J; bases unmatched to any gene: 14. Germline V gene lookup returns CDR1 MGHDK and CDR2 SYGVNS. CDR3 sequence reads: CASSEKGGSGGFGTQYF. The DNA for the CDR3 is TGTGCCAGCAGTGAAAAAGGGGGTAGCGGGGGTTTTGGGACCCAGTACTTC.

The rearrangement joins TRBV2 to TRBJ1-2; the D gene is possibly TRBD1 (5 bases). The CDR3 extends over 12 amino acids. The germline gives CDR1 SNHLY, CDR2 FYNNEI. Trimming cost V 7 bases and J 8 bases, with 14 bases left between them. The CDR3 bases are TGTGCCAGCACTGACTGGGGGGGAGGCTACACCTTC. Its translation is CASTDWGGGYTF. The variable domain in full, completed from reference TRBV2 and TRBJ1-2, reads EPEVTQTPSHQVTQMGQEVILRCVPISNHLYFYWYRQILGQKVEFLVSFYNNEISEKSEIFDDQFSVERPDGSNFTLKIRSTKLEDSAMYFCASTDWGGGYTFGSGTRLTVV.

This chain joins TRBV15 and TRBJ2-1; D is perhaps TRBD2 (6 bases). The germline CDR1 and CDR2 sequences are LNHNV and YYDKDF (reference sequence). Trimming took 1 base from V and 4 from J, leaving 8 bases between them. CDR3 length: 14 amino acids. For the CDR3, the DNA is TGTGCCACCAGCAGAGTCGGGGGTTACAATGAGCAGTTCTTC. Translation: CATSRVGGYNEQFF.

The V call is TRBV9, the J call TRBJ2-5; perhaps TRBD2 as D (6 bases). Germline CDR1 SGDLS, CDR2 YYNGEE. The V end was cut by 3 bases, the J end by 3 bases, with 12 bases between. CDR3 size: 14 residues. The CDR3 DNA reads TGTGCCAGCAGCGGCGGGGTGTTTGAAGAGACCCAGTACTTC. Translation: CASSGGVFEETQYF.

The rearrangement joins TRBV6-6 to TRBJ2-3; a weak D match, TRBD2 (6 bases). This CDR3 is 13 amino acids long. Trimming took off 0 bases at V and 6 bases at J, with 7 bases between the two ends. Germline lookup yields CDR1 MNHNY and CDR2 SVGAGI (reference sequence). The CDR3: CASSYSGGDTQYF. CDR3 bases: TGTGCCAGCAGTTACTCAGGAGGGGATACGCAGTATTTT.

The chain combines TRBV6-5 with TRBJ1-3; 8 bases map to TRBD1. V was clipped by 6 bases and J by 4 bases; unmatched bases: 8. Germline loops: CDR1 MNHEY, CDR2 SVGAGI. The CDR3 is made up of 15 amino acids. CDR3 in DNA: TGTGCCAGCAGACCGCAGGGGGCGGTAGGAAACACCATATATTTT. Amino acids: CASRPQGAVGNTIYF.

The DNA for the CDR3 is TGTGCCAGCAGTTTAGGGGCCACTCAGTCATATGGCTACACCTTC. Translated, it gives CASSLGATQSYGYTF. This rearrangement joins TRBV28 to TRBJ1-2, with D perhaps TRBD1 (5 bases). Germline CDR1 MDHEN, CDR2 SYDVKM. V dropped 2 bases and J dropped 5 bases, with 15 bases sitting between them. The CDR3 extends over 15 amino acids.

This clone appeared a single time. V is TRBV13 and J is TRBJ2-5; 7 nucleotides agree with TRBD2. The germline V gene has CDR1 PRHDT and CDR2 FYEKMQ (reference sequence). V lost 5 bases to trimming and J lost 3 bases; unmatched junction nucleotides: 12. This CDR3 has 16 amino acids. In nucleotides, the CDR3 is TGTGCCAGCAGCCGGAAGACTAGCTGGGGAAAAGAGACCCAGTACTTC. As protein: CASSRKTSWGKETQYF.

This clone was counted a single time. J is TRBJ2-1 and V is TRBV20-1, with no clear D. CDR3 size: 11 residues. CDR1 is DFQATT and CDR2 is SNEGSKA in the germline V gene (reference sequence). Trimming pared 5 bases from V and 7 bases from J, leaving 9 bases between. The DNA of the CDR3 is TGCAGTGCTTCAGTCGGGAATGAGCAGTTCTTC. This translates into CSASVGNEQFF.

The rearrangement uses TRBV4-1 and TRBJ2-5; the D gene is possibly TRBD1 (5 bases). Germline CDR1 and CDR2: MGHRA and YSYEKL. Trimming removed 4 bases from V and 3 bases from J, with 15 bases in between. The CDR3 extends over 15 amino acids. CDR3 residues: CASSRIGDSEETQYF. Here the CDR3 DNA reads TGCGCCAGCAGCCGGATCGGCGACAGTGAAGAGACCCAGTACTTC.

V is TRBV2 and J is TRBJ1-5, with D perhaps TRBD1 (6 bases). This CDR3 spans 13 amino acids. The V and J ends lost 2 bases and 7 bases respectively, with 9 bases between them. Germline V CDR1 and CDR2: SNHLY, FYNNEI. The CDR3, as DNA: TGTGCCAGCAGTGAACAGGGGAGCCAGCCCCAGCATTTT. Translation: CASSEQGSQPQHF.

The V call is TRBV12-5, the J call TRBJ1-2, with 7 bases fitting TRBD1. The CDR3 is made up of 15 amino acids. CDR1 is LGHNT, CDR2 FRNRAP, per germline. V lost 5 bases, J lost 0 bases, and 6 bases stayed unmatched. The chain's CDR3 is CASGPVTGPNYGYTF. The CDR3 DNA follows: TGTGCTAGTGGTCCTGTGACAGGGCCTAACTATGGCTACACCTTC.

The chain recombines TRBV7-9 with TRBJ2-2; 10 positions agree with TRBD1. Germline CDR1 reads SEHNR; CDR2 reads FQNEAQ (reference sequence). CDR3 length: 15 amino acids. V was clipped by 5 bases and J by 4 bases; unmatched bases: 4. Written as DNA, the CDR3 is TGTGCCAGCAGCAGTGGACAGGGGGTCACCGGGGAGCTGTTTTTT. It yields the protein CASSSGQGVTGELFF.

The genes are TRBV6-6 and TRBJ1-1; maybe TRBD1 (6 bases). Germline lookup yields CDR1 MNHNY and CDR2 SVGAGI (reference sequence). The CDR3 spans 14 residues. V dropped 7 bases and J dropped 0 bases, with 12 bases sitting between them. This chain's CDR3 is CASTPDRLNTEAFF. The CDR3 region has the DNA TGTGCCAGCACCCCCGACAGGTTGAACACTGAAGCTTTCTTT.